This TCR beta chain was captured by sequencing in a study of blood T cell repertoires in COVID-19. At the level of the study: Samples representing acute and convalescent COVID-19 were sourced from the United States, Italy and Spain. PBMCs, B-cell-depleted T cells, or T cells were the source of the cDNA or gDNA that made up the material.

This CDR3 is 17 amino acids long. Germline CDR1 WNHNN, CDR2 SYGVQD (reference sequence). The V and J ends lost 6 bases and 1 base respectively, with 19 bases between them. Authors' methods: Nucleated cell counts were estimated from reference gene primer amplification. Assay: immunoSEQ multiplex PCR; the TCRdb copy retains only in-frame clones and omits some. That table supplies the V and J calls and clone size; D and trimming were determined from the DNA. Here the sample spans about 160,000 clones, over 70% being singletons. This sequence joins TRBV10-1 and TRBJ2-1, with D perhaps TRBD2 (6 bases). This sequence was found in a man between 65 and 80 years old with acute or convalescent COVID-19. The sample comprised peripheral blood. In DNA form, the CDR3 reads TGCGCCAGCAGGGCCCCCTCGGGACTCCAGTCCTACAATGAGCAGTTCTTC. This gives the protein CASRAPSGLQSYNEQFF.